Included here is one TCR beta chain sequence, with context. Its matching antigen is unknown. This entry comes from a study of long-term antiretroviral therapy in people with HIV. Samples held about 0.95-10 million cryopreserved PBMC, and DNA extraction followed. Trimming stripped 6 bases from V and 0 bases from J, with 17 bases between. The CDR3 has 16 residues. Germline assignment: CDR1 MDHEN and CDR2 SYDVKM. The run of the v3.0 immunoSEQ assay was at survey level. The data were produced by immunoSEQ multiplex PCR, yet TCRdb's version contains in-frame clones alone and is incomplete. The sample lists 27,000 or so clones, around four fifths occurring once. Whole-study results and caveats: Records did not include ART adherence, viral resistance or therapy changes.

V and J are TRBV28 and TRBJ1-1; D not certain. This material consisted of unsorted PBMCs, taken 0.8 years before starting antiretroviral therapy. This receptor was obtained from a man aged 18 to 29 with HIV. The CDR3 DNA is TGTGCCAGCAGACCCGGACGGAACCGTCTGAACACTGAAGCTTTCTTT. Translating it yields CASRPGRNRLNTEAFF.